This TCR beta chain was recovered during a study of immune evolution from preneoplasia to lung adenocarcinoma. This clone was detected only a few times. The CDR3 is made up of 12 amino acids. Germline CDR1 GTSNPN, CDR2 SVGIG (reference sequence). Trimming took off 0 bases at V and 7 bases at J, with 9 bases between the two ends. The assay was immunoSEQ multiplex PCR, and TCRdb's table has in-frame clones only and misses some. The table has around 8,000 clones, roughly 84% seen once. This TCR was recovered from a person aged 70 to 85 with lung adenocarcinoma. The chain links TRBV30 to TRBJ1-1; a possible D gene is TRBD1 (5 bases). Material: FFPE minimally invasive lung adenocarcinoma tissue. The DNA for the CDR3 is TGTGCCTGGAGTGTGGGGGGGATTGAAGCTTTCTTT. Amino acid sequence: CAWSVGGIEAFF.